The rows below give T cell receptor beta chains drawn from one sample of a study of brain T cells in children with intractable seizures. Here immunoSEQ multiplex PCR was the method, and the copy in TCRdb shows in-frame clones only, minus some. The profile shows 70,000 to 85,000 clones, about 93% of them singletons. This specimen consisted of peripheral blood, obtained at surgery. The receptors were gathered from a girl aged 2 to 9 with Rasmussen encephalitis and intractable seizures. The CDR3 runs from the conserved cysteine through the conserved F or W. A D gene is named only where the DNA matches it firmly. Part of the rows lack a size; the others show once, few, many or a class for expanded clones.

CASSLRWWTRAKNIQYF,TGTGCCAGCAGTTTGAGGTGGTGGACACGAGCCAAAAACATTCAGTACTTC,TRBJ2-4,NA,NA,TRBV27
CASSKGAQGEQYF,TGTGCCAGCAGCAAAGGAGCCCAGGGCGAGCAGTACTTC,TRBJ2-7,NA,NA,TRBV21-1
CASSHSRRPRGTGAYEQYF,TGTGCCAGCAGCCATTCGCGGCGCCCCCGGGGAACTGGAGCCTACGAGCAGTACTTC,TRBJ2-7,NA,NA,TRBV14
CASSDRGSSPLHF,TGTGCCAGCAGTGACAGGGGCAGTTCACCCCTCCACTTT,TRBJ1-6,NA,NA,TRBV2
CASSSDLGANGYTF,TGTGCCAGCAGCTCCGACCTGGGGGCGAATGGCTACACCTTC,TRBJ1-2,once,NA,TRBV7-9
CASSEATPWNTEAFF,TGTGCCAGCAGTGAAGCCACTCCGTGGAACACTGAAGCTTTCTTT,TRBJ1-1,NA,NA,TRBV2
CASSEEWGYQETQYF,TGTGCCAGCAGTGAAGAATGGGGGTATCAAGAGACCCAGTACTTC,TRBJ2-5,NA,NA,TRBV6-1
CSVKSPNTEAFF,TGCAGCGTAAAATCCCCGAACACTGAAGCTTTCTTT,TRBJ1-1,NA,NA,TRBV29-1
CASRPSSGGYNEQFF,TGTGCCAGCAGGCCTTCTAGCGGGGGCTACAATGAGCAGTTCTTC,TRBJ2-1,NA,TRBD2,TRBV2
CASSRGSDSDWAEQYF,TGTGCCAGCAGCCGGGGCAGCGACTCGGATTGGGCCGAGCAGTACTTC,TRBJ2-7,NA,NA,TRBV5-8
CASSLLEGMNNSPLHF,TGTGCCAGCAGTTTACTTGAGGGGATGAATAATTCACCCCTCCACTTT,TRBJ1-6,NA,NA,TRBV28
CASTTPGQTNTMNTEAFF,TGTGCCAGCACCACACCGGGACAGACAAACACTATGAACACTGAAGCTTTCTTT,TRBJ1-1,NA,TRBD1,TRBV7-9
CAWSPGLGPHEQFF,TGTGCCTGGAGCCCCGGACTAGGTCCCCATGAGCAGTTCTTC,TRBJ2-1,NA,TRBD2,TRBV30
CASSPWDSMTPNYGYTF,TGTGCCAGTAGTCCATGGGACAGCATGACCCCTAACTATGGCTACACCTTC,TRBJ1-2,NA,TRBD1,TRBV19
CASSLLRGDNNEQFF,TGTGCCAGCAGCTTGCTCCGGGGGGATAACAATGAGCAGTTCTTC,TRBJ2-1,NA,TRBD2,TRBV5-4
CASSPTKYEQYF,TGTGCCAGCAGTCCAACCAAATACGAGCAGTACTTC,TRBJ2-7,medium-sized,NA,TRBV12-3/TRBV12-4
CASSPGTGLNEQYF,TGTGCCAGCAGCCCCGGGACAGGGCTCAACGAGCAGTACTTC,TRBJ2-7,NA,TRBD1,TRBV5-8
CASSLKVSGEQFF,TGTGCCAGCAGTTTAAAGGTTAGCGGTGAGCAGTTCTTC,TRBJ2-1,NA,NA,TRBV12-3/TRBV12-4
CASSEELQGYEAFF,TGTGCCAGCAGTGAAGAGTTACAGGGGTATGAAGCTTTCTTT,TRBJ1-1,NA,TRBD1,TRBV6-1
CASRQGWGETQYF,TGCGCCAGCAGACAGGGGTGGGGGGAGACCCAGTACTTC,TRBJ2-5,NA,TRBD1,TRBV5-1
CASSLKQDGYTF,TGTGCCAGCAGCTTAAAACAGGATGGCTACACCTTC,TRBJ1-2,NA,NA,TRBV7-9
CASSRQNTEAFF,TGTGCCAGCAGTCGACAGAACACTGAAGCTTTCTTT,TRBJ1-1,NA,NA,TRBV12-3/TRBV12-4
CASSLDVGTNEKLFF,TGCGCCAGCAGCTTGGACGTCGGGACTAATGAAAAACTGTTTTTT,TRBJ1-4,once,NA,TRBV5-1
CASISDNFGELFF,TGTGCCAGTATATCCGACAACTTCGGGGAGCTGTTTTTT,TRBJ2-2,NA,NA,TRBV7-9
CASSLGRDQPQHF,TGTGCCAGCAGTTTAGGCCGAGATCAGCCCCAGCATTTT,TRBJ1-5,NA,NA,TRBV12-3/TRBV12-4
CASSLFDRNYGYTF,TGTGCCAGCAGTTTATTCGACAGGAACTATGGCTACACCTTC,TRBJ1-2,NA,NA,TRBV28
CASSLRDREETQYF,TGTGCCAGCAGTTTACGGGACAGGGAAGAGACCCAGTACTTC,TRBJ2-5,many,TRBD1,TRBV27
CASSSRTSGRRNEQFF,TGTGCCAGCAGCTCCAGGACTAGCGGGAGGCGTAATGAGCAGTTCTTC,TRBJ2-1,NA,TRBD2,TRBV7-3
CASIGQHLNEQFF,TGTGCCAGCATAGGCCAGCACCTTAATGAGCAGTTCTTC,TRBJ2-1,NA,NA,TRBV3-1/TRBV3-2
CASSPKGTGVVELFF,TGTGCCAGCTCACCTAAAGGGACCGGGGTAGTTGAACTGTTTTTT,TRBJ1-4,NA,NA,TRBV18
CATSERTASNQPQHF,TGTGCCACCAGTGAGAGGACAGCCAGCAATCAGCCCCAGCATTTT,TRBJ1-5,once,NA,TRBV24-1
CATSRDPTGRDSPLHF,TGTGCCACCAGCAGAGACCCTACAGGGCGCGATTCACCCCTCCACTTT,TRBJ1-6,once,NA,TRBV15
CSARGRKSGSTETQYF,TGCAGCGCCCGAGGCCGAAAGAGCGGGAGTACGGAGACCCAGTACTTC,TRBJ2-5,NA,TRBD2,TRBV29-1
CASSYGGAGGYTF,TGTGCCAGCAGTTACGGGGGGGCCGGCGGCTACACCTTC,TRBJ1-2,NA,NA,TRBV6-5
CASSLEENTEAFF,TGTGCCAGCAGCTTAGAAGAGAACACTGAAGCTTTCTTT,TRBJ1-1,few,NA,TRBV7-7
CASRGTGSNEQYF,TGTGCCAGCAGGGGCACAGGGTCAAACGAGCAGTACTTC,TRBJ2-7,NA,NA,TRBV28
CASSELTDFNTEAFF,TGTGCCAGCAGTGAATTGACAGACTTCAACACTGAAGCTTTCTTT,TRBJ1-1,large,NA,TRBV2
CASSYSGWDEQYF,TGTGCCAGCAGTTACTCGGGGTGGGACGAGCAGTACTTC,TRBJ2-7,NA,NA,TRBV6-5
CATSRAATGIYEQYF,TGTGCCACCAGCAGAGCTGCGACAGGGATCTACGAGCAGTACTTC,TRBJ2-7,NA,TRBD1,TRBV15
CASKGQGLGNTIYF,TGTGCCAGTAAGGGACAGGGGCTCGGAAACACCATATATTTT,TRBJ1-3,NA,TRBD1,TRBV19
CASSFNAYGYGYTF,TGCGCCAGCAGCTTCAACGCCTATGGCTATGGCTACACCTTC,TRBJ1-2,NA,NA,TRBV5-1
CSAGSSYEQYF,TGCAGTGCGGGCAGCTCCTACGAGCAGTACTTC,TRBJ2-7,NA,NA,TRBV20-1
CASSTGTSGRSETQYF,TGCGCCAGCAGCACGGGGACTAGCGGGAGGTCAGAGACCCAGTACTTC,TRBJ2-5,NA,TRBD2,TRBV5-1
CASSKTRGQDSPLHF,TGTGCCAGCAGCAAAACCAGGGGGCAGGATTCACCCCTCCACTTT,TRBJ1-6,NA,TRBD1,TRBV7-2
CASSLYATSGRVRDEQFF,TGTGCTAGCAGCTTATACGCGACTAGCGGGAGGGTCAGAGATGAGCAGTTCTTC,TRBJ2-1,NA,TRBD2,TRBV7-7
CASSLWGLADNEQFF,TGTGCCAGCAGCCTATGGGGACTAGCGGACAATGAGCAGTTCTTC,TRBJ2-1,NA,TRBD2,TRBV7-9
CASSIGGRNYGYTF,TGTGCCAGTAGTATCGGTGGTCGAAACTATGGCTACACCTTC,TRBJ1-2,NA,NA,TRBV19
CASGAIRDTQYF,TGTGCTAGTGGTGCGATTAGGGATACGCAGTATTTT,TRBJ2-3,once,NA,TRBV12-5
CASSYYLDYEQYF,TGTGCCAGCAGCTACTACCTGGATTACGAGCAGTACTTC,TRBJ2-7,NA,NA,TRBV6-5
CASSPAGVGEQFF,TGCGCCAGCAGTCCAGCGGGAGTTGGTGAGCAGTTCTTC,TRBJ2-1,NA,TRBD2,TRBV5-1
CASSDGLAPYNEQFF,TGTGCCAGCAGTGACGGACTGGCGCCGTACAATGAGCAGTTCTTC,TRBJ2-1,NA,NA,TRBV6-4
CASSSDGYEQYF,TGTGCCAGCAGTTCCGACGGCTACGAGCAGTACTTC,TRBJ2-7,NA,NA,TRBV28
CASSDSGRARHEQFF,TGTGCCAGCAGTGATAGCGGGAGGGCACGGCATGAGCAGTTCTTC,TRBJ2-1,NA,TRBD2,TRBV25-1
CASSFPAKETQYF,TGTGCCAGCAGCTTCCCCGCGAAAGAGACCCAGTACTTC,TRBJ2-5,NA,NA,TRBV7-9
CASSFRRFGGTYEQYF,TGTGCCAGCAGTTTCCGTCGGTTCGGGGGGACCTACGAGCAGTACTTC,TRBJ2-7,NA,TRBD2,TRBV27
CASSSGAYTEAFF,TGTGCCAGCAGCTCAGGGGCCTATACTGAAGCTTTCTTT,TRBJ1-1,NA,NA,TRBV6-5